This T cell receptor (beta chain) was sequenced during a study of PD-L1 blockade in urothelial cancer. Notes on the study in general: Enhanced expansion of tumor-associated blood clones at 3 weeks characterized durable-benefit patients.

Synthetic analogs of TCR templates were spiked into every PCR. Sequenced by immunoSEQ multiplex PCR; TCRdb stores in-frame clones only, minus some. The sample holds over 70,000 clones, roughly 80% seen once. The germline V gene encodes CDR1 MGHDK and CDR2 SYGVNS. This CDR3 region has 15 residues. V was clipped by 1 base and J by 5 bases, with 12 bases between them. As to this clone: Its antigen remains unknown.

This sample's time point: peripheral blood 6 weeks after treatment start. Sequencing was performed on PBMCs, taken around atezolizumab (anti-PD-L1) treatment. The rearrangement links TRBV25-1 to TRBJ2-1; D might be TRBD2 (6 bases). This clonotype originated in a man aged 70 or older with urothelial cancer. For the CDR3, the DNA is TGTGCCAGCAGTGAATGGGAGACTAGGGACAATGAGCAGTTCTTC. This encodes CASSEWETRDNEQFF.